The source of this T cell receptor (beta chain) is a study of tumor-infiltrating lymphocytes in primary liver carcinoma. V lost 8 bases, J lost 7 bases, and 18 bases lay in between. Germline values: CDR1 MNHEY, CDR2 SVGEGT. This CDR3 comprises 13 residues. Out of unsorted whole blood came the blood RNA, and germline DNA was extracted as well. Reverse transcription of roughly 0.5 ug total RNA with a constant-region primer produced TCR beta cDNA. Slightly modified ARM-PCR with three nested multiplex PCR rounds yielded TCR beta libraries. For around 9 cycles apiece, the opening two PCR rounds ran with TRBV1-TRBV30 forward primers and a C-beta reverse primer. MiXCR, applied by TCRdb to the multiplex PCR reads, yields one record per CDR3 protein. The sample gives about 330,000 distinct CDR3 sequences, roughly 61% of which show up once; about 6.5% is in the top ten.

Specimen: peripheral blood. The chain joins TRBV6-2 or TRBV6-3 to TRBJ2-7, with D perhaps matching TRBD2 (5 bases). The clonotype comes from a man aged 35 to 55 with primary liver carcinoma and hepatitis B virus infection. CDR3 nucleotide sequence: TGTGCCAGCTCTGGCCATAGATCGGGGGAGCAGTACTTC. Protein product: CASSGHRSGEQYF.